The entry that follows covers one T cell receptor beta chain sequence. The antigen it recognizes is unknown. Base qualities are not provided; no much larger clone lies one nucleotide away. The sample comes from a study of identical twins (dated by TCRdb to 2016 to 2017). At the level of the whole study: TCR alpha and beta repertoires from monozygotic twins, unrelated adults of various ages and cord blood were deep-sequenced to test whether fetal clonotypes persist. Replicate twin experiments were performed at different times using different library preparation protocols to rule out contamination.

Libraries were built with 5' RACE. Instrument on record: Illumina HiSeq 2000. A universal primer binding site was added through template switching, and the final cDNA carried a unique molecular identifier so that TCR cDNA molecules could be counted accurately. Specific primers in the conserved constant-segment region were used to synthesize first-strand cDNA for TCR alpha and beta chains. To control for contamination, each cDNA library was double barcoded with a SMART-Mk sample barcode plus Illumina barcodes. TruSeq adapter sequences, together with Illumina sample barcodes, were added in two successive PCR steps. Sequencing of the TCR alpha and beta cDNA libraries was done on the Illumina HiSeq platform using custom primers. In the authors' own workflow: Unique molecular identifiers were extracted from raw reads with MiGEC, and CDR3 positions were determined with MiXCR. For each individual, recombination models were inferred using an EM algorithm with the repgenHMM and IGoR tools. Shared clonotypes were analyzed with the tcR package in R, and sharing was normalized by the product of cloneset sizes. To study raw recombination without the effects of thymic and clonal selection, out-of-frame nonproductive sequences were analyzed. Using fastp trimming at Q25 and MiXCR clonotype assembly, TCRdb reanalyzed the public sequencing data and kept in-frame beta chains. Rows are combined by CDR3 protein, so each entry shows the most common genes and DNA. The V and J calls follow TCRdb's processing rather than the paper's. For this sample the table gives 450,000 to 650,000 distinct CDR3 sequences, of which approximately 9.6% were detected only once. The ten largest clones capture roughly 3% of the sample.

Taken from the germline V gene, the CDR1 and CDR2 loops are MGHDK and SYGVNS. The junction carries 19 bases between V and J, which are trimmed by 2 bases and 8 bases respectively. The CDR3 sequence holds 16 residues, the cysteine and phenylalanine included. The entry retains the CDR3 DNA only, 48 bases that are in frame from base 1. Every donor was a healthy Caucasian. Three pairs of female monozygotic twins, all aged roughly 18 to 29 years, were included in the twin cohort. The RNA used for TCR libraries was isolated from peripheral blood mononuclear cells. Results and caveats for the whole study, not just this receptor: Compared with coincidental sharing between unrelated individuals, out-of-frame TCR alpha sequences shared between twins showed an excess of sequences with low generation probability. Because the same donors could not be followed over many years, conclusions were based on cross-sectional statistical analysis. In monozygotic twins, recombination models systematically underestimated out-of-frame TCR alpha sharing, but the models matched the sharing seen between unrelated individuals. Zero-insertion analyses could be partly confounded by invariant T cells such as MAIT and iNKT, although diverse VJ usage argued against such confounding for most clonotypes. Fewer insertions were carried by abundant cord blood beta clonotypes; a weaker similar trend was observed in young adult naive repertoires, while no such trend was observed in memory repertoires. A weaker excess of twin sharing was found in beta out-of-frame sequences because the signal-to-noise ratio was lowered by fewer shared sequences.

This same sample was also part of a study on yellow fever vaccine responses in identical twins. The second study also describes: The authors reported that the T cell response to vaccination in identical twins appeared partly convergent and partly personalized. In identical twins, the study followed T cell clones that responded to the vaccine with precision.

The clonotype comes from a woman under 30 in good health. This receptor chain uses TRBV25-1 and TRBJ2-1, and TRBD1 may be the D gene, going by 6 matching bases. Specimen: PBMCs. CDR3 reads: CASSETGSSSRHEQFF. The DNA reads TGTGCCAGCAGTGAAACAGGGTCTAGCAGTCGTCATGAGCAGTTCTTC.